The entry below gives a single TCR beta chain sequence along with its context. Its antigen is undetermined. Under 3 months was the duration of disease in ophthalmopathy patients, who also had a Clinical Activity Score of at least 3 and a NOSPECS grade of at least 4. Authors of the study amplified TCR beta CDR3 regions from RNA transcripts. The HTBI set primed first-round TCR CDR3 RT-PCR. TCRdb re-analysed the multiplex PCR reads in MiXCR, keeping a single row per CDR3 protein. The repertoire holds 500,000 to 650,000 distinct CDR3 sequences, with approximately 15% as singletons. The CDR3 has 15 residues. The germline V gene encodes CDR1 ENHRY and CDR2 SYGVKD. Trimming cost V 6 bases and J 0 bases; bases outside gene matches: 4. This specimen comes from a study of T cells in Graves' hyperthyroidism and ophthalmopathy. Overall study context: Upon initial diagnosis and before any treatment, peripheral blood was collected. Study-wide results and caveats: Ophthalmopathy was told apart from stable hyperthyroidism by a 13 V-J model.

This receptor was identified in a woman in her forties or fifties with Graves' ophthalmopathy. The sequenced sample was blood. This chain connects TRBV10-3 to TRBJ2-2; 7 nucleotides match TRBD2. This CDR3 reads CAIRRTSTNTGELFF. The CDR3 DNA is TGTGCCATCAGGAGGACTAGTACGAACACCGGGGAGCTGTTTTTT.